The text below deals with one T cell receptor (beta chain). The source of the sample is a study of blood T cells in healthy people across ages. Trimming pared 7 bases from V and 2 bases from J, leaving 15 bases between. Germline CDR1 is SEHNR and CDR2 is FQNEAQ (reference sequence). The CDR3 is made up of 14 amino acids. PCR was performed a second time for roughly 7 to 11 cycles using a sample-barcoded 5' primer and a J-beta primer mix. TCRdb itself ran the 5' RACE reads through MiXCR, one entry per CDR3 protein. The table lists around 1,500,000 distinct CDR3 sequences, approximately 38% of them singletons, with approximately 7.9% in the top ten.

This receptor was identified in a woman younger than 30 in good health. The sample taken for sequencing was blood. The chain employs TRBV7-9 and TRBJ2-7; weak D call: TRBD1 (5 bases). Here the CDR3 DNA reads TGTGCCAGCACCAAAACGGCAGGGCCCTACGAGCAGTACTTC. Residues: CASTKTAGPYEQYF.